What follows are 7 T cell receptor beta chains derived from one specimen sequenced in a study of early T cells in non-severe SARS-CoV-2 infection. One entry per CDR3 protein results from TCRdb running MiXCR on the 5' RACE reads. The sample includes 25,000 to 35,000 distinct CDR3 sequences, roughly 5.8% of them seen just once. The material sequenced was whole blood. Receptors originate from an adult who was a healthcare worker with PCR-confirmed SARS-CoV-2 infection or an uninfected control (not recorded which).

This clonotype was recorded at least ten times. This sequence joins TRBV12-3 or TRBV12-4 and TRBJ1-1; the D gene is possibly TRBD1 (5 bases). The V end lost 6 bases, the J end lost 0 bases, and 8 bases lay between the germline ends. The CDR3 extends over 13 amino acids. CDR3 region: CASRGRVNTEAFF. The DNA for the CDR3 is TGTGCCAGCAGGGGACGGGTGAACACTGAAGCTTTCTTT.

This clonotype was seen ten or more times. The CDR3 sequence: CASSLVSPGGYEQFF. The CDR3 DNA sequence: TGTGCCAGCAGCTTGGTGTCCCCCGGGGGGTATGAGCAGTTCTTC. The chain employs TRBV5-6 and TRBJ2-1; 7 bases agree with TRBD2. The V gene end was trimmed by 0 bases and the J gene end by 8 bases; junction bases not matched to a gene: 8. Germline values: CDR1 SGHDT, CDR2 YYEEEE. The CDR3 is 15 residues long.

The sample holds a few counts of this clonotype. CDR3 protein: CSAREVWAGGNIQYF. CDR3 in DNA: TGCAGTGCTAGAGAAGTGTGGGCGGGAGGGAACATTCAGTACTTC. This rearrangement joins TRBV20-1 to TRBJ2-4; 9 bases fit TRBD2. The CDR3 spans 15 residues. Germline V gene data show CDR1 as DFQATT and CDR2 as SNEGSKA (reference sequence). With 0 bases clipped from V and 7 bases from J, the junction kept 7 bases outside the gene matches.

The chain carries TRBV5-8 and TRBJ1-4; perhaps TRBD1 as D (5 bases). CDR3 length equals 15 residues. V lost 5 bases to trimming and J lost 6 bases, with 17 bases between them. CDR1 SGHTS and CDR2 YDEGEE come from the germline V gene. The CDR3 sequence: CASSRPGGYDEKLFF. The DNA for the CDR3 is TGTGCCAGCAGTCGCCCCGGGGGGTACGATGAAAAACTGTTTTTT.

This clonotype was picked up a small number of times. The rearrangement joins TRBV20-1 to TRBJ2-3; D unclear. Trimming removed 0 bases from V and 2 bases from J, with 12 bases in between. CDR3 length: 15 residues. CDR1 is DFQATT and CDR2 is SNEGSKA in the germline V gene (reference sequence). CDR3 sequence: CSARDWSRSTDTQYF. The CDR3 bases are TGCAGTGCTAGAGACTGGAGCAGATCCACAGATACGCAGTATTTT.

This clonotype has just a few counts. V usage is TRBV5-5 and J usage is TRBJ2-7; tentatively, D is TRBD1 or TRBD2 (6 bases each). Germline loops: CDR1 SGHKS, CDR2 YYEKEE (reference sequence). This CDR3 is built from 15 residues. Trimming cost V 2 bases and J 2 bases, with 14 bases left between them. The CDR3 loop reads CASSLQGGFAYEQYF. For the CDR3, the DNA is TGTGCCAGCAGCTTACAGGGAGGATTCGCCTACGAGCAGTACTTC.

In its sample, this clonotype was seen many times. The chain has TRBV5-5 and TRBJ2-7, with D perhaps matching TRBD2 (5 bases). CDR1 is SGHKS, CDR2 YYEKEE, per germline (reference sequence). The length of the CDR3 is 13 residues. V was shortened by 2 bases and J by 1 base, with 7 bases between the two germline ends. The CDR3 DNA sequence: TGTGCCAGCAGCTTCGGACTTTCCTACGAGCAGTACTTC. Translation gives CASSFGLSYEQYF. Full variable domain (outside the CDR3, taken from reference TRBV5-5 and TRBJ2-7): DAGVTQSPTHLIKTRGQQVTLRCSPISGHKSVSWYQQVLGQGPQFIFQYYEKEERGRGNFPDRFSARQFPNYSSELNVNALLLGDSALYLCASSFGLSYEQYFGPGTRLTVT.